This entry lists 25 T cell receptor beta chains sequenced from one sample in a study of blood T cell repertoires in COVID-19. Some clones are missing from TCRdb's copy, which holds only in-frame ones; the method was immunoSEQ multiplex PCR. The top ten clones hold roughly 4% of a sample with roughly 250,000 clones, 84% of them seen once. Material: peripheral blood. These receptors all stem from a man over 45 with acute or convalescent COVID-19.

The V call is TRBV7-8, the J call TRBJ1-2, with TRBD1 identical over 7 bases. CDR1 is SGHVS, CDR2 FQNEAQ, per germline. Unmatched junction bases numbered 6, after V lost 4 bases and J lost 7 bases. The CDR3 has 13 amino acids. CDR3 DNA: TGTGCCAGCAGCTCAGACAGGGCGGCTGGCTACACCTTC. The encoded protein is CASSSDRAAGYTF. Full variable domain (rest looked up from reference TRBV7-8 and TRBJ1-2): GAGVSQSPRYKVAKRGQDVALRCDPISGHVSLFWYQQALGQGPEFLTYFQNEAQLDKSGLPSDRFFAERPEGSVSTLKIQRTQQEDSAVYLCASSSDRAAGYTFGSGTRLTVV.

V gene TRBV11-1 combines with J gene TRBJ2-5; 7 bases line up with TRBD2. CDR3 length equals 14 residues. In germline, CDR1 is SGHAT, CDR2 FQDESV (reference sequence). Trimming took 6 bases from V and 1 from J; bases not matched to a gene: 5. The CDR3 region is CASSPIAGQETQYF. CDR3 bases: TGTGCCAGCAGTCCAATAGCGGGCCAAGAGACCCAGTACTTC.

About this clone itself: The sample contains more than one DNA sequence encoding this CDR3. The chain is built from TRBV9 and TRBJ1-3; 7 bases are a match to TRBD1. Germline CDR1 SGDLS, CDR2 YYNGEE. V lost 3 bases, J lost 3 bases, and 3 bases stayed unmatched. The CDR3 totals 14 residues. DNA for the CDR3: TGTGCCAGCAGCGCAGGGGGGTTTGGAAACACCATATATTTT. Its protein product is CASSAGGFGNTIYF. The variable domain in full, with the rest retrieved from reference TRBV9 and TRBJ1-3, is DSGVTQTPKHLITATGQRVTLRCSPRSGDLSVYWYQQSLDQGLQFLIQYYNGEERAKGNILERFSAQQFPDLHSELNLSSLELGDSALYFCASSAGGFGNTIYFGEGSWLTVV.

The chain has TRBV19 and TRBJ2-1, with a tentative D call TRBD2 (6 bases). The ends were cut back, 5 bases at V and 0 bases at J, with 11 bases in the middle. This CDR3 region has 15 residues. The V gene's germline CDR1 is LNHDA and CDR2 SQIVND (reference sequence). Here the CDR3 reads CASSLRDFSYNEQFF. DNA of the CDR3: TGTGCCAGTAGTCTCCGGGACTTCTCCTACAATGAGCAGTTCTTC. The variable domain in full, with the rest retrieved from reference TRBV19 and TRBJ2-1, is DGGITQSPKYLFRKEGQNVTLSCEQNLNHDAMYWYRQDPGQGLRLIYYSQIVNDFQKGDIAEGYSVSREKKESFPLTVTSAQKNPTAFYLCASSLRDFSYNEQFFGPGTRLTVL.

DNA for the CDR3: TGCAGCGTTGTATGGGGGGGAGGTGGAAACACCATATATTTT. Amino acid sequence: CSVVWGGGGNTIYF. The rearrangement uses TRBV29-1 and TRBJ1-3, with a weak D call TRBD1 (5 bases). Germline assignment: CDR1 SQVTM and CDR2 ANQGSEA. Trimming left V 4 bases short and J 3 bases short, with 13 bases between. The CDR3 has 14 residues. Full variable domain (rest looked up from reference TRBV29-1 and TRBJ1-3): SAVISQKPSRDICQRGTSLTIQCQVDSQVTMMFWYRQQPGQSLTLIATANQGSEATYESGFVIDKFPISRPNLTFSTLTVSNMSPEDSSIYLCSVVWGGGGNTIYFGEGSWLTVV.

The V call is TRBV2, the J call TRBJ1-6, with 8 positions matching TRBD1. Trimming at V came to 5 bases and at J to 7 bases, leaving 13 bases not matched to a gene. CDR1 is SNHLY and CDR2 is FYNNEI in the germline V gene. The CDR3 is 17 amino acids. The CDR3 DNA reads as TGTGCCAGCAGTCCGACTCCACCGGGACAGGAAAATTCACCCCTCCACTTT. Residues: CASSPTPPGQENSPLHF.

The V call is TRBV11-2, the J call TRBJ2-1, with 11 bases matching TRBD2. J lost 3 bases, V lost 5 bases, and 3 bases had no gene match. Germline V gene lookup returns CDR1 SGHAT and CDR2 FQNNGV. This CDR3 has 15 residues. The CDR3 nucleotides are TGTGCCAGCAGCATACTAGCGGGAGTCTACAATGAGCAGTTCTTC. As protein: CASSILAGVYNEQFF.

V and J are TRBV9 and TRBJ1-2; D is perhaps TRBD1 (5 bases). V lost 7 bases to trimming and J lost 7 bases, with 14 bases between them. This CDR3 is 12 amino acids long. Germline V gene lookup returns CDR1 SGDLS and CDR2 YYNGEE. CDR3 in amino acids: CASLNPGSGYTF. The CDR3 nucleotides read TGTGCCAGCCTCAACCCAGGGTCTGGCTACACCTTC.

The chain carries TRBV28 and TRBJ2-1; D call uncertain. Germline V CDR1 and CDR2: MDHEN, SYDVKM. The V and J ends lost 3 bases and 6 bases respectively, with 3 bases between them. There are 11 residues in the CDR3. This CDR3 is CASSFSNEQFF. CDR3 DNA: TGTGCCAGCAGTTTTAGCAATGAGCAGTTCTTC.

This chain connects TRBV19 to TRBJ2-3; 7 bases are shared with TRBD1. CDR3 length: 14 residues. Germline loops: CDR1 LNHDA, CDR2 SQIVND (reference sequence). The junction had 8 bases not matched to a gene; V was cut back by 5 bases and J by 6 bases. The CDR3 DNA is TGTGCCAGTAGTGGAAGACCACAGGGGGATACGCAGTATTTT. Its translation: CASSGRPQGDTQYF.

The chain joins TRBV13 to TRBJ2-1, with 9 bases identical to TRBD1. There are 20 residues in the CDR3. The V gene's germline CDR1 is PRHDT and CDR2 FYEKMQ (reference sequence). Trimming at V came to 5 bases and at J to 0 bases, leaving 17 bases not matched to a gene. The CDR3 spells CASSPGPGQGSRSSYNEQFF. CDR3 sequence (DNA): TGTGCCAGCAGCCCTGGACCGGGACAGGGTTCCCGAAGCTCCTACAATGAGCAGTTCTTC.

The chain employs TRBV11-2 and TRBJ2-1; TRBD1 aligns across 8 bases. Germline lookup yields CDR1 SGHAT and CDR2 FQNNGV. This CDR3 has 15 residues. V lost 3 bases and J lost 4; bases outside the gene matches: 5. The CDR3 nucleotides read TGTGCCAGCAGCTTTAGACAGGGGAAATACAATGAGCAGTTCTTC. It codes for CASSFRQGKYNEQFF.

The V and J genes are TRBV7-3 and TRBJ1-1; 7 bases line up with TRBD1. The J segment lost 1 base and the V segment lost 2 bases, leaving 7 bases of the junction unmatched. The V gene's germline CDR1 is SGHTA and CDR2 FQGTGA. The CDR3 sequence is 16 residues long. The CDR3 loop reads CASSLPTGRGNTEAFF. The CDR3 DNA reads as TGTGCCAGCAGCTTACCGACAGGGCGCGGGAACACTGAAGCTTTCTTT.

The gene calls are TRBV29-1 and TRBJ1-4, with TRBD1 as a possible D gene (6 bases). Trimming shortened V by 7 bases and J by 3 bases, and 12 bases separated the two germline ends. CDR3 length: 13 amino acids. Looked up from germline, CDR1 is SQVTM and CDR2 is ANQGSEA. Here the CDR3 DNA reads TGCAGCGCCCAGGGGAGCGCTAATGAAAAACTGTTTTTT. This encodes CSAQGSANEKLFF.

The genes are TRBV18 and TRBJ1-1, with D possibly being TRBD1 (5 bases). The CDR3 extends over 16 amino acids. V was trimmed by 2 bases and J by 2 bases, leaving 15 bases between them. CDR1 and CDR2 (germline): KGHSH, LQKENI. This CDR3 reads CASSPIEGGGNTEAFF. The CDR3 bases are TGTGCCAGCTCACCAATCGAGGGCGGGGGAAACACTGAAGCTTTCTTT.

The chain links TRBV6-5 to TRBJ2-1, with D possibly being TRBD2 (7 bases). Germline CDR1 reads MNHEY; CDR2 reads SVGAGI. Trimming stripped 2 bases from V and 6 bases from J, with 17 bases between. The CDR3 consists of 16 residues. The CDR3 DNA is TGTGCCAGCAGTTACGGCTACGCGGGGGCCATCAATGAGCAGTTCTTC. Translation: CASSYGYAGAINEQFF.

This clone occurred a few times. The chain uses TRBV28 and TRBJ1-2, with a tentative D call TRBD1 (6 bases). Germline lookup yields CDR1 MDHEN and CDR2 SYDVKM. The CDR3 has 15 amino acids. V shed 6 bases and J shed 0 bases, with 14 bases lying between them. The CDR3 spells CASRKTGRSNYGYTF. For the CDR3, the DNA is TGTGCCAGCAGGAAAACAGGGAGATCTAACTATGGCTACACCTTC.

This clone was observed a handful of times. The rearrangement uses TRBV30 and TRBJ1-2, with 8 bases fitting TRBD1. Germline CDR1 reads GTSNPN; CDR2 reads SVGIG (reference sequence). The V segment lost 2 bases and the J segment 2 bases; nucleotides outside the gene matches: 16. The CDR3 covers 18 residues. The CDR3 DNA sequence: TGTGCCTGGAGTTCCTTCCACCGACGACAGGGGCAAAACTATGGCTACACCTTC. This translates into CAWSSFHRRQGQNYGYTF.

This clone showed up just a few times. The J gene is TRBJ2-7, the V gene TRBV3-1 (or the pseudogene TRBV3-2), with TRBD2 matching 13 bases. V shed 3 bases and J 5 bases; nucleotides not matched to a gene: 7. Germline V lookup: CDR1 LGHDT, CDR2 YNNKEL (reference sequence). The CDR3 consists of 16 residues. The CDR3 nucleotides are TGTGCCAGCAGCCAGACCGGGACTAGCGGGAAGAACGAGCAGTACTTC. Translation: CASSQTGTSGKNEQYF.

The chain combines TRBV5-6 with TRBJ1-1; 10 nucleotides line up with TRBD1. Germline CDR1 reads SGHDT; CDR2 reads YYEEEE. This CDR3 comprises 15 residues. After removal of 4 bases from V and 4 bases from J, the junction contained 7 bases not matched to a gene. The CDR3 nucleotides are TGTGCCAGCAGCATACCGGGACAGGGGTCCACTGAAGCTTTCTTT. Its protein is CASSIPGQGSTEAFF.

The DNA of the CDR3 is TGTGCCAGCAGTACCAGGATTCTAGAGCAGTTCTTC. Residues: CASSTRILEQFF. The chain has TRBV28 and TRBJ2-1; D is unresolved. V was cut by 5 bases and J by 10 bases, with 12 bases left in between. Germline V CDR1 and CDR2: MDHEN, SYDVKM. The CDR3 has 12 amino acids. The full variable domain, in which reference TRBV28 and TRBJ2-1 provide the parts outside the CDR3, is DVKVTQSSRYLVKRTGEKVFLECVQDMDHENMFWYRQDPGLGLRLIYFSYDVKMKEKGDIPEGYSVSREKKERFSLILESASTNQTSMYLCASSTRILEQFFGPGTRLTVL.

The J gene is TRBJ1-6, the V gene TRBV5-6; a weak D match, TRBD1 (5 bases). This CDR3 is 14 amino acids long. Germline V gene data show CDR1 as SGHDT and CDR2 as YYEEEE. Deletions cut 2 bases from V and 8 bases from J, with 11 bases between. DNA for the CDR3: TGTGCCAGCAGCTTCAGGGTTATCGATTCACCCCTCCACTTT. This gives the protein CASSFRVIDSPLHF. The whole variable domain, remainder taken from reference TRBV5-6 and TRBJ1-6, is DAGVTQSPTHLIKTRGQQVTLRCSPKSGHDTVSWYQQALGQGPQFIFQYYEEEERQRGNFPDRFSGHQFPNYSSELNVNALLLGDSALYLCASSFRVIDSPLHFGNGTRLTVT.

This chain connects TRBV19 to TRBJ2-7; D may be TRBD2 (7 bases). The CDR3 is 14 amino acids. Per the germline V gene, CDR1 is LNHDA and CDR2 is SQIVND (reference sequence). V was shortened by 5 bases and J by 4 bases, with 15 bases between the two germline ends. CDR3 nucleotides: TGTGCCAGTAGTGGGGGGGGCTCTTTATACGAGCAGTACTTC. Amino acids: CASSGGGSLYEQYF.

The chain carries TRBV19 and TRBJ1-1; 12 positions agree with TRBD1. Germline loops: CDR1 LNHDA, CDR2 SQIVND (reference sequence). The CDR3 has 14 amino acids. The V segment lost 6 bases and the J segment 9 bases; nucleotides outside the gene matches: 8. The CDR3 nucleotides read TGTGCCAGTAGAAGGGGACAGGGGGCCCTAAAAGCTTTCTTT. It specifies CASRRGQGALKAFF. The full variable domain, its missing parts supplied by reference TRBV19 and TRBJ1-1, is DGGITQSPKYLFRKEGQNVTLSCEQNLNHDAMYWYRQDPGQGLRLIYYSQIVNDFQKGDIAEGYSVSREKKESFPLTVTSAQKNPTAFYLCASRRGQGALKAFFGQGTRLTVV.

The V and J genes are TRBV16 and TRBJ2-5; TRBD2 agrees at 11 bases. V dropped 0 bases and J dropped 1; count of bases not matched to a gene: 4. Germline V gives CDR1 KGHSY, CDR2 FQNENV. There are 17 residues in the CDR3. CDR3 residues: CASSQSRTSGPQETQYF. CDR3 in DNA: TGTGCCAGCAGCCAATCGAGGACTAGCGGGCCCCAAGAGACCCAGTACTTC.